The present T cell receptor beta chain was sequenced within a study of shared clonotypes between healthy human individuals. Per germline, CDR1 MNHEY and CDR2 SVGAGI. The CDR3 spans 14 residues. Trimming took 6 bases from V and 3 from J, leaving 14 bases between them. Repertoires were generated with immunoSEQ multiplex PCR, while TCRdb's copy carries only in-frame clones and drops some. The sample has roughly 760,000 clones, roughly 70% seen once; the top ten hold approximately 1.6%. The V and J genes are TRBV6-5 and TRBJ1-1, with a tentative D call TRBD1 (6 bases). The sequence was collected from a woman under 40 in good health. Input material: memory CD4+ T cells sorted from blood. Subset indicated: CD45RA-negative fraction. This CDR3 reads CASRPRGAYTEAFF. CDR3 DNA: TGTGCCAGCAGGCCCCGGGGGGCATACACTGAAGCTTTCTTT.